Below are 23 T cell receptor beta chains sequenced from a single sample in a study of shared clonotypes between healthy human individuals. The assay was immunoSEQ multiplex PCR, and TCRdb's table has in-frame clones only and misses some. The sample lists millions of clones, around 95% occurring once. Material: naive CD4+ T cells sorted from blood. The sample's subset: CD45RA+ positively selected. The receptor set was obtained from a man aged 18 to 30 in good health.

The chain recombines TRBV6-6 with TRBJ1-1; the D gene is possibly TRBD1 (6 bases). CDR1 MNHNY and CDR2 SVGAGI come from the germline V gene (reference sequence). The CDR3 contains 12 residues. V was shortened by 5 bases and J by 4 bases, with 8 bases between the two germline ends. Here the CDR3 reads CASSRTVTEAFF. DNA of the CDR3: TGTGCCAGCAGTCGGACAGTCACTGAAGCTTTCTTT.

The DNA of the CDR3 is TGTGCCAGTAGTATTGGGATCGAGGAGACCCAGTACTTC. Encoded protein: CASSIGIEETQYF. The chain has TRBV19 and TRBJ2-5; the D is unclear. Germline V gene lookup returns CDR1 LNHDA and CDR2 SQIVND (reference sequence). With 3 bases removed from V and 5 bases from J, the gap between germline ends came to 10 bases. The CDR3 totals 13 residues. Full variable domain (rest looked up from reference TRBV19 and TRBJ2-5): DGGITQSPKYLFRKEGQNVTLSCEQNLNHDAMYWYRQDPGQGLRLIYYSQIVNDFQKGDIAEGYSVSREKKESFPLTVTSAQKNPTAFYLCASSIGIEETQYFGPGTRLLVL.

V usage is TRBV5-5 and J usage is TRBJ1-4, with unresolved D. Germline loops: CDR1 SGHKS, CDR2 YYEKEE (reference sequence). The CDR3 spans 14 residues. Deletions cut 0 bases from V and 5 bases from J, with 8 bases between. In DNA form, the CDR3 reads TGTGCCAGCAGCTTGGGGACGGTGAATGAAAAACTGTTTTTT. Protein sequence: CASSLGTVNEKLFF.

A word on this clone: Germline and junction disagree at one end, which may indicate a read error. V gene TRBV6-1 combines with J gene TRBJ2-2, with D possibly being TRBD1 or TRBD2 (5 bases each). The germline CDR1 and CDR2 sequences are MNHNS and SASEGT. CDR3 length: 11 amino acids. CDR3 amino acids: CASRETGELFF. The CDR3 DNA sequence: TGTGCAAGCAGGGAGACCGGGGAGCTGTTTTTT.

The rearrangement links TRBV11-3 to TRBJ1-5; 10 nucleotides line up with TRBD1. After removal of 4 bases from V and 2 bases from J, the junction contained 8 bases not matched to a gene. This CDR3 is 17 amino acids long. CDR1 is SGHNT, CDR2 YENEEA, per germline. The CDR3: CASSSGTGEGGNQPQHF. In DNA, the CDR3 is TGTGCCAGCAGCTCCGGGACAGGGGAAGGTGGCAATCAGCCCCAGCATTTT.

CDR3 bases: TGTGCCAGCAGCTTCGGACCGAGACAGCGCCCAGCTAACTATGGCTACACCTTC. This translates into CASSFGPRQRPANYGYTF. This chain uses TRBV7-9 with TRBJ1-2, with D possibly being TRBD1 (5 bases). The CDR3 has 18 residues. Germline assignment: CDR1 SEHNR and CDR2 FQNEAQ (reference sequence). Trimming removed 3 bases from V and 0 bases from J, with 20 bases in between. The whole variable domain, remainder taken from reference TRBV7-9 and TRBJ1-2, is DTGVSQNPRHKITKRGQNVTFRCDPISEHNRLYWYRQTLGQGPEFLTYFQNEAQLEKSRLLSDRFSAERPKGSFSTLEIQRTEQGDSAMYLCASSFGPRQRPANYGYTFGSGTRLTVV.

This chain joins TRBV7-6 and TRBJ1-1, with a weak D call TRBD1 (5 bases). Trimming cost V 1 base and J 2 bases, with 14 bases left between them. The germline V gene has CDR1 SGHVS and CDR2 FNYEAQ. The CDR3 covers 16 residues. CDR3 loop: CASSLGGRGLNTEAFF. The CDR3 nucleotides are TGTGCCAGCAGCTTAGGAGGGCGGGGCCTTAACACTGAAGCTTTCTTT.

This clone was detected only once. The chain recombines TRBV4-1 with TRBJ2-2; 7 bases match TRBD2. The CDR3 has 14 residues. Germline lookup yields CDR1 MGHRA and CDR2 YSYEKL. The trim removed 5 bases at V and 6 bases at J, leaving 6 bases unmatched. CDR3 region: CASSRTRWSGELFF. The CDR3 DNA reads as TGCGCCAGCAGCAGGACTAGATGGTCCGGGGAGCTGTTTTTT.

V usage is TRBV28 and J usage is TRBJ1-5, with D perhaps TRBD1 (6 bases). The CDR3 is made up of 15 amino acids. V shed 4 bases and J shed 3 bases, with 13 bases lying between them. CDR1 MDHEN and CDR2 SYDVKM come from the germline V gene. The CDR3 region has the DNA TGTGCCAGCAGTTGGGGGGGGCAGTACAATCAGCCCCAGCATTTT. Its protein product is CASSWGGQYNQPQHF.

As regards this clone: At one end, the junction sequence differs from germline, possibly due to a read error. V is TRBV2 and J is TRBJ2-7; D call uncertain. The CDR3 consists of 12 residues. Germline-derived CDR1 and CDR2 are SNHLY and FYNNEI. The CDR3, as DNA: TGTGCCAGCAATGAACCTGCAAGGGAGCAGTACTTC. It specifies CASNEPAREQYF.

This chain connects TRBV5-4 to TRBJ1-6; D is ambiguous. This CDR3 is built from 12 residues. V was trimmed by 2 bases and J by 9 bases, leaving 6 bases between them. Germline V gives CDR1 SGHNT, CDR2 YYREEE (reference sequence). The CDR3 DNA sequence: TGTGCCAGCAGCTTCGACGGTTCACCCCTCCACTTT. Translated: CASSFDGSPLHF.

The chain has TRBV10-3 and TRBJ1-3; 9 bases line up with TRBD1. V was clipped by 0 bases and J by 3 bases; unmatched bases: 3. The CDR3 contains 16 residues. CDR1 and CDR2 (germline): ENHRY, SYGVKD. CDR3: CAISESTGGSGNTIYF. CDR3 bases: TGTGCCATCAGTGAGTCCACAGGGGGCAGTGGAAACACCATATATTTT.

This chain links TRBV28 with TRBJ1-4; D may be TRBD1 (5 bases). The CDR3 is 13 amino acids. CDR1 is MDHEN, CDR2 SYDVKM, per germline. V was cut by 7 bases and J by 7 bases, with 13 bases left in between. In DNA, the CDR3 is TGTGCCAGCAAGAGGGGAAGTTCTGAAAAACTGTTTTTT. It is translated as CASKRGSSEKLFF.

The chain links TRBV6-1 to TRBJ1-5, with D perhaps TRBD1 (6 bases). Germline lookup yields CDR1 MNHNS and CDR2 SASEGT. V shed 7 bases and J shed 1 base, with 11 bases lying between them. This CDR3 has 14 residues. CDR3 sequence (DNA): TGTGCCAGCAACCCCGGACAGAGCAATCAGCCCCAGCATTTT. This sequence encodes CASNPGQSNQPQHF.

The chain recombines TRBV9 with TRBJ2-3; D is undetermined. The V end was cut by 4 bases, the J end by 3 bases, with 9 bases between. CDR1 and CDR2 from the germline V gene are SGDLS and YYNGEE. This CDR3 region has 13 residues. DNA for the CDR3: TGTGCCAGCAGCCCCTCTGTGACAGATACGCAGTATTTT. Translated: CASSPSVTDTQYF.

V usage is TRBV1 and J usage is TRBJ2-7; the table gives TRBD2 as D, unverified against the DNA. TRBV1 is noted as a pseudogene. This CDR3 comprises 19 residues. This CDR3 reads CTSSTTGTSGSGRVLGQYF. CDR3 coding DNA: TGCACCAGCAGCACTACCGGGACTAGCGGGAGCGGAAGGGTTCTTGGGCAGTACTTC.

Comments on this clone: Other DNA sequences from this sample encode an identical CDR3 as well. The V call is TRBV28, the J call TRBJ2-7, with D uncertain. Per germline, CDR1 MDHEN and CDR2 SYDVKM. There are 12 residues in the CDR3. The germline V and J ends were trimmed by 6 bases and 2 bases, with 8 bases remaining between them. The CDR3 reads CASSPGPYEQYF. DNA of the CDR3: TGTGCCAGCAGCCCCGGACCCTACGAGCAGTACTTC.

The V gene is TRBV28, the J gene TRBJ1-2, with a possible D match to TRBD1 (5 bases). The CDR3 totals 15 residues. Looked up from germline, CDR1 is MDHEN and CDR2 is SYDVKM. Trimming took 7 bases from V and 2 from J, leaving 17 bases between them. The CDR3 protein is CASNQDSRGNYGYTF. CDR3 DNA: TGTGCCAGCAACCAAGACAGCCGCGGAAACTATGGCTACACCTTC.

The CDR3 here is CASSPEVWVGSGGYGYTF. The CDR3 DNA sequence: TGCGCCAGCAGCCCCGAGGTCTGGGTGGGCTCAGGTGGCTATGGCTACACCTTC. The V call is TRBV5-1, the J call TRBJ1-2; D ambiguous. Trimming left V 4 bases short and J 4 bases short, with 26 bases between. The germline gives CDR1 SGHRS, CDR2 YFSETQ. This CDR3 contains 18 residues.

Of note for this clone: The same CDR3 arises from other DNA sequences in this sample as well. The chain couples TRBV30 to TRBJ1-2; D possibly corresponds to TRBD1 (5 bases). The CDR3 length is 11 residues. Looked up from germline, CDR1 is GTSNPN and CDR2 is SVGIG (reference sequence). V lost 5 bases and J 8 bases, leaving 12 bases between the germline ends. Here the CDR3 DNA reads TGTGCCTGGGGGACCGGAGGCGGCTACACCTTC. It translates to CAWGTGGGYTF.

The CDR3 is CASRAGQFPGGYTF. The CDR3 coding sequence is TGTGCCAGCAGGGCTGGACAGTTCCCCGGTGGCTACACCTTC. The chain employs TRBV2 and TRBJ1-2; D is possibly TRBD1 (6 bases). V was trimmed by 6 bases and J by 7 bases, leaving 18 bases between them. The CDR3 has 14 residues. CDR1 and CDR2 (germline): SNHLY, FYNNEI.

This chain connects TRBV10-3 to TRBJ2-1; perhaps TRBD1 as D (5 bases). The V gene lost 7 bases and the J gene lost 4 bases, with 17 bases spanning the gap. The germline V gene has CDR1 ENHRY and CDR2 SYGVKD. The CDR3 has 15 residues. The DNA for the CDR3 is TGTGCCATCAAGTCGAGCGAACAGGTTTACAATGAGCAGTTCTTC. Translation gives CAIKSSEQVYNEQFF.

The chain couples TRBV6-5 to TRBJ1-2; TRBD1 might be the D (5 bases). Germline assignment: CDR1 MNHEY and CDR2 SVGAGI. V lost 4 bases and J 4 bases, leaving 13 bases between the germline ends. The CDR3 extends over 14 amino acids. CDR3 protein: CASSSLPGSYGYTF. For the CDR3, the DNA is TGTGCCAGCAGTTCTCTTCCAGGGTCCTATGGCTACACCTTC.